This T cell receptor (beta chain) was identified during a study of T cells after yellow fever vaccination. Study results and limitations: FACS-sorted repertoires could harbor abundant contaminating bulk-population clonotypes.

This clonotype was seen more than once but under ten times. What it recognizes is unknown. In TCRdb, the 5' RACE reads were re-called with MiXCR into one record per CDR3 protein. The table lists approximately 300,000 distinct CDR3 sequences, roughly 13% of them singletons, with roughly 0.5% in the top ten. This CDR3 contains 14 residues. In germline, CDR1 is DFQATT, CDR2 SNEGSKA (reference sequence). V lost 4 bases and J lost 4, with 16 bases in between. The gene calls are TRBV20-1 and TRBJ2-5; D perhaps matches TRBD1 (6 bases). The receptor was derived from a man aged 25-45 years who received the YFV17D yellow fever vaccine. The source was CD4+ T cells sorted from PBMCs, collected 45 days after the yellow fever booster vaccination. CDR3 DNA: TGCAGTGCTACACTACAGGGTTTCTTAGAGACCCAGTACTTC. Translating gives CSATLQGFLETQYF.